The entry below gives a single TCR beta chain sequence along with its context. Its antigen is not identified. The CDR3 consists of 16 residues. From germline, CDR1 is MNHEY and CDR2 SMNVEV (reference sequence). Deletions cut 6 bases from V and 0 bases from J, with 15 bases between. Produced via immunoSEQ multiplex PCR; TCRdb's table is partial and in-frame only. The sample has tens of thousands of clones; 90% to 95% are singletons. In corrective heart surgery, resections were taken, and these provided the thymus tissue. Donor material was obtained from healthy Finnish infants undergoing corrective surgery for congenital heart defects. This sample stems from a study of human thymus T cells. Whole-study results and caveats: Apparent bias marked the V and J gene usage of thymic and blood repertoires. Unrelated individuals had highly overlapping thymic repertoires, as reported in related research.

The sample comprised thymus tissue. This chain joins TRBV27 and TRBJ1-5; D unclear. The clonotype originates from a girl under three years old with a congenital heart defect but otherwise immunologically healthy. The DNA of the CDR3 is TGTGCCAGCAGCGAGGACGGACGACATAGCAATCAGCCCCAGCATTTT. This encodes CASSEDGRHSNQPQHF.